This T cell receptor (beta chain) is drawn from a study of blood T cell repertoires in COVID-19 (dated by TCRdb to 2019 to 2021). Concerning the study at large: Collaborator samples came from the United States, Italy and Spain and covered acute and convalescent phases of COVID-19. The material from the prospective study consisted of cDNA or gDNA derived from T cells, B-cell-depleted T cells, or PBMCs. Deeply sampled blood TCRbeta repertoires from subjects exposed to, actively infected with, or recovered from COVID-19 were included in the dataset. A freely available public database, intended as a resource for researchers studying the immune response to SARS-CoV-2, is where the repertoires were released. Samples were obtained from the ongoing ImmuneRACE study (first 160 participants) and from about 1,300 subjects provided by 6 global collaborators. A de-identified subject ID, COVID-19 status, age in years and sex were almost always included in the sample metadata. Where HLA class I and class II types were available, the types were taken from metadata supplied by the sample provider, not from assay-based typing.

TCRbeta CDR3 regions were amplified from genomic DNA by means of the immunoSEQ Assay, a bias-controlled multiplex PCR. The published analysis was carried out like this. The number of nucleated cells in each sample was estimated from the amplification of reference gene primers within the assay. To quantify the absolute abundance of each unique TCRbeta CDR3 rearrangement, sequence reads were collapsed and filtered. For each sample, productive Simpson clonality was calculated as the square root of Simpson's diversity index over productive rearrangements. TCRdb re-hosts the immuneACCESS table, in-frame sequences only. Its copies lack some clones; in the studies checked, an unresolved V gene accounts for under half of them, and the cause for the rest is not known. D and trimming were read from the DNA, whereas the V and J calls and clone size are those reported in that table. This sample lists more than 85,000 clones; about 86% were detected once. The ten top clones hold approximately 2% of the sample.

For CDR1 and CDR2, the germline V gene (reference sequence) lists DFQATT and SNEGSKA. Spanning cysteine to phenylalanine, the CDR3 consists of 12 amino acids. The CDR3 DNA has 36 bases and is translated from base 1. V lost 3 bases and J lost 8 bases; the stretch between them is 13 bases long. On this clone itself: Its specific antigen is unknown. Within one base of it there is no much larger clone, and no base qualities were kept.

One collaborating source in Seattle enrolled patients during active infection and followed them longitudinally through the course of disease. Whole blood was collected in K2EDTA tubes by collaborating institutions according to the institutions' own protocols. For TCRbeta analysis, collaborator samples were shipped as frozen whole blood, as isolated PBMCs, or as DNA extracted from either sample type. Overall results and qualifications from the work: The amount of clinical and demographic metadata varied by source and participant and was provided uncurated.

The clonotype comes from a middle-aged man with COVID-19, enrolled during active disease. The specimen was peripheral blood. The receptor chain draws on TRBV20-1 and TRBJ1-2; the D gene is possibly TRBD1, with 5 bases matching. The nucleotide sequence reads as follows: TGCAGTGCTAGTGGCAGGGTAGAAGGCTACACCTTC. This gives the protein CSASGRVEGYTF.